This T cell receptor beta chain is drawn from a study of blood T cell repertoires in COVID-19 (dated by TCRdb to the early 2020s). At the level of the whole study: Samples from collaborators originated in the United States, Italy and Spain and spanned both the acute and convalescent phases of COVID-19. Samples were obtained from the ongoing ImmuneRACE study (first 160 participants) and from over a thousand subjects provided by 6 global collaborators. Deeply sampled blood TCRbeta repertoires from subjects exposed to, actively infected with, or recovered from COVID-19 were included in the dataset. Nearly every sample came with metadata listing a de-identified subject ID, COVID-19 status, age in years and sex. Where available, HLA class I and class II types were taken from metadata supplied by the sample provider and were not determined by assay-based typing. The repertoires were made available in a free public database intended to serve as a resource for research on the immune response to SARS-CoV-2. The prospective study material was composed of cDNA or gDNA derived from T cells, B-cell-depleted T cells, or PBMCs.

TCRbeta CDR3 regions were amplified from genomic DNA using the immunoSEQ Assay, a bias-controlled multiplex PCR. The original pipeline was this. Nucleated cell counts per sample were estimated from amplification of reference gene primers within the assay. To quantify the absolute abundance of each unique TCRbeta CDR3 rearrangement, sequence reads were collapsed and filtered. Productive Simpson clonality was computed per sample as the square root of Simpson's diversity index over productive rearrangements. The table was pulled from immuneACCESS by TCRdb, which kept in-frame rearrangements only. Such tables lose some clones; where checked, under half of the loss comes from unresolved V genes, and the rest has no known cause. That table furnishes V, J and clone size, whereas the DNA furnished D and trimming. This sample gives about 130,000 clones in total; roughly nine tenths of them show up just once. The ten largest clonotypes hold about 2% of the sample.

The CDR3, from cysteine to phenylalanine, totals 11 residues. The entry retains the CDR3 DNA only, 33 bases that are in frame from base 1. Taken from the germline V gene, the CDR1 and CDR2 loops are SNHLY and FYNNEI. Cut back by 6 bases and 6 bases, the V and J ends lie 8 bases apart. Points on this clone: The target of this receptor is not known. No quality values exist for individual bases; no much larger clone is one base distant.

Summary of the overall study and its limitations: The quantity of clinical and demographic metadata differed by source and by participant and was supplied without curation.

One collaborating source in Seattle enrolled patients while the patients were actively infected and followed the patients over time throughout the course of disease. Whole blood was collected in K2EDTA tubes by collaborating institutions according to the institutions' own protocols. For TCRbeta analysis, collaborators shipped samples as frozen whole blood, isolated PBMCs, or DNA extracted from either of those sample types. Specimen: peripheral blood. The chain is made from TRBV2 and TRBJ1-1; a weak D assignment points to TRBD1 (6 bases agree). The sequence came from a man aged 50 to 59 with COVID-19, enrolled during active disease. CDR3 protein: CASSPGAEAFF. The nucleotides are TGTGCCAGCAGCCCAGGGGCTGAAGCTTTCTTT.